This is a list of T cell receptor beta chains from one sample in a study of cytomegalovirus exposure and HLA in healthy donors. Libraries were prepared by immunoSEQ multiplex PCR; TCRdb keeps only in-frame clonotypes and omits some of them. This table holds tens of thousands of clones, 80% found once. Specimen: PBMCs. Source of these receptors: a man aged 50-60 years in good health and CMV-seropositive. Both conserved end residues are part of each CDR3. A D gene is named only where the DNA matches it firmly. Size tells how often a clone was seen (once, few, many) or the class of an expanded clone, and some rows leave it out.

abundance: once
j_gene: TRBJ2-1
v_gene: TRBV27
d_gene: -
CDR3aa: CASSPRFEPYNEQFF
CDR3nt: TGTGCCAGCAGTCCGAGGTTTGAGCCCTACAATGAGCAGTTCTTC

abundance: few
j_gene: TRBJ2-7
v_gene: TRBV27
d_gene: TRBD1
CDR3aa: CASSPRTGTGGHEYF
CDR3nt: TGTGCCAGCAGTCCAAGAACCGGGACAGGGGGTCATGAGTACTTC

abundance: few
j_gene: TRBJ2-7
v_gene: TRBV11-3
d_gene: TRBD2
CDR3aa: CASSLDGTSDYEQYF
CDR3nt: TGTGCCAGCAGCTTAGACGGGACTAGCGACTACGAGCAGTACTTC

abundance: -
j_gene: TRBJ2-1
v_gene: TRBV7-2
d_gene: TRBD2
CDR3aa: CASSRTSGSYNEQFF
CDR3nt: TGTGCCAGCAGCCGGACTAGCGGGAGCTACAATGAGCAGTTCTTC

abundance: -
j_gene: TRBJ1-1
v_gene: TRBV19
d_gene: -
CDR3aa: CASSIQLNTEAFF
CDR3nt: TGTGCCAGTAGTATACAGTTGAACACTGAAGCTTTCTTT

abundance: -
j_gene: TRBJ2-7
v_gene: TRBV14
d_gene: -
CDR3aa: CASSQVNKAYEQYF
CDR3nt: TGTGCCAGCAGCCAAGTCAACAAAGCCTACGAGCAGTACTTC

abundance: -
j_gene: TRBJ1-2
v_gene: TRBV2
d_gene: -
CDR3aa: CASSEEAAGYGYTF
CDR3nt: TGTGCCAGCAGTGAGGAGGCGGCAGGCTATGGCTACACCTTC

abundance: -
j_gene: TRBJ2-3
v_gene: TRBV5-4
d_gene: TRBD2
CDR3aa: CASSSKAGGSTDTQYF
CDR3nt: TGTGCCAGCAGCTCTAAAGCGGGGGGGAGCACAGATACGCAGTATTTT

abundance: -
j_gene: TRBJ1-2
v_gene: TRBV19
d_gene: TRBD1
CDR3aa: CASSLTGPGGGYTF
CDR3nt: TGTGCCAGTAGCCTGACAGGGCCGGGTGGTGGCTACACCTTC

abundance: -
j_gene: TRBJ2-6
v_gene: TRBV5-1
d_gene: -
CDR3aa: CASSLVGGSGANVLTF
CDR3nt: TGCGCCAGCAGCTTGGTTGGAGGCTCTGGGGCCAACGTCCTGACTTTC

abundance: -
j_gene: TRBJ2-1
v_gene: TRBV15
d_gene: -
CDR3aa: CATSIAEHNEQFF
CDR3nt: TGTGCCACCAGTATAGCGGAACACAATGAGCAGTTCTTC

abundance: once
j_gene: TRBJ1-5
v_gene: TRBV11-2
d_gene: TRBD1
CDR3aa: CASSRDRNQPQHF
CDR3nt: TGTGCCAGCAGCCGGGACAGAAATCAGCCCCAGCATTTT

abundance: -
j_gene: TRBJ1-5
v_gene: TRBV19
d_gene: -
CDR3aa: CASKQGSGQPQHF
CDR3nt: TGTGCCAGTAAACAGGGTTCAGGGCAGCCCCAGCATTTT

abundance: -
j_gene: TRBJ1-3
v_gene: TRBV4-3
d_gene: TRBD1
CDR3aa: CASSPDRVGPGNTIYF
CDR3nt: TGCGCCAGCAGCCCGGACAGGGTGGGACCTGGAAACACCATATATTTT

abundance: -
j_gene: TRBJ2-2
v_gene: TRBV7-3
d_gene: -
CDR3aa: CASSLTPSWYRVWNTGELFF
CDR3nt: TGTGCCAGCAGCTTAACCCCGAGCTGGTACAGGGTTTGGAACACCGGGGAGCTGTTTTTT

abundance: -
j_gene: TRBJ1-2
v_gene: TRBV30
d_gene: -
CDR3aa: CAWRTDLANYGYTF
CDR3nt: TGTGCCTGGAGGACCGACCTAGCTAACTATGGCTACACCTTC

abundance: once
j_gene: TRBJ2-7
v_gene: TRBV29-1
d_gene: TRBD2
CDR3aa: CSVVVPGGEQYF
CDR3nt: TGCAGCGTTGTTGTCCCGGGGGGAGAGCAGTACTTC

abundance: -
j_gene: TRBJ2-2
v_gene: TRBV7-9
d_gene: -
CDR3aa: CASSSQGTGELFF
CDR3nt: TGTGCCAGCAGCTCTCAGGGGACCGGGGAGCTGTTTTTT

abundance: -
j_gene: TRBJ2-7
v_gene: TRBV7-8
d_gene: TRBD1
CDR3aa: CASSLAPGQGYEQYF
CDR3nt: TGTGCCAGCAGCTTAGCACCGGGACAGGGCTACGAGCAGTACTTC

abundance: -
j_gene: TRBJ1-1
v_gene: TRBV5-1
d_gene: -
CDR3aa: CASSLGAGASEAFF
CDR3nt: TGCGCCAGCAGCTTGGGGGCTGGGGCGTCTGAAGCTTTCTTT

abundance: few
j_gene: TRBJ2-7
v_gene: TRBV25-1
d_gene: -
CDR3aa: CASSGGVTYEQYF
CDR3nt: TGTGCCAGCAGTGGCGGGGTTACCTACGAGCAGTACTTC

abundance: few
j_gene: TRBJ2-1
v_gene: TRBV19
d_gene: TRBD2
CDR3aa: CASSTPLGTSGTINEQFF
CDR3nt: TGTGCCAGTAGTACGCCCCTCGGGACTAGCGGGACGATCAATGAGCAGTTCTTC

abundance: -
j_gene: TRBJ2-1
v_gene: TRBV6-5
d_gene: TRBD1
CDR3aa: CASSYFRQGSGEQFF
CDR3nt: TGTGCCAGCAGTTACTTTCGACAGGGATCCGGTGAGCAGTTCTTC